This T cell receptor beta chain was profiled in a study of radiation and T cells in renal cell carcinoma. Treatment indicated: treatment-naive control, cytoreductive nephrectomy. This renal cell carcinoma was of the clear cell type. Study findings and constraints: Dominant CDR3 motifs were more common in irradiated tumors than controls. Top 100 clonotypes averaged approximately 50% in irradiated versus roughly 43% in nephrectomy-only tumors.

The method was immunoSEQ multiplex PCR; TCRdb's version includes in-frame clones alone and lacks a portion of them. The table includes 20,000 or so clones, nearly 55% detected once. Comment on this clone: What it recognizes is unknown. In the same sample, other DNA sequences code for this CDR3.

V lost 5 bases to trimming and J lost 7 bases, with 6 bases between them. The CDR3 length is 10 residues. CDR1 DFQATT and CDR2 SNEGSKA come from the germline V gene (reference sequence). The receptor was derived from a human donor with renal cell carcinoma. The chain is built from TRBV20-1 and TRBJ2-1, with D uncertain. Here the sequenced sample was tumor tissue, taken from a patient whose treatment was nephrectomy without radiotherapy. Here the CDR3 DNA reads TGCAGTGCTGCAGCTAATGAGCAGTTCTTC. It translates to CSAAANEQFF.